This T cell receptor beta chain was profiled in a study of cytomegalovirus exposure and HLA in healthy donors. In the study overall: Unique TCRs from HLA-typed donors, 85 million to 100 million of them, were held in an early data release. There were some 400 genotyped donors. Of these, roughly 86% fell in the genetic ancestry cluster associated with self-reported Caucasian donors.

With 60 Vbeta and 13 Jbeta primers, the PCR was carried out. This table comes from immunoSEQ multiplex PCR, and its TCRdb copy is limited to in-frame clones, with some not included. The sample records roughly 200,000 clones, around four fifths being singletons. This CDR3 has 15 residues. From germline, CDR1 is SNHLY and CDR2 FYNNEI. V lost 6 bases, J lost 0 bases, and 11 bases lay in between. For this clone: Its specificity is unknown.

Study conclusions and caveats: As was reported, the HLA-A and HLA-B alleles of most subjects were accurately predicted from TCR beta sequences.

Material: PBMCs. The receptor was isolated from a man in his forties in good health and CMV-seropositive. The rearrangement uses TRBV2 and TRBJ1-4; D is unclear. DNA of the CDR3: TGTGCCAGCAGCCGGCAAGAGGCAACTAATGAAAAACTGTTTTTT. Its protein product is CASSRQEATNEKLFF. Combining the CDR3 with reference TRBV2 and TRBJ1-4 gives the whole variable domain EPEVTQTPSHQVTQMGQEVILRCVPISNHLYFYWYRQILGQKVEFLVSFYNNEISEKSEIFDDQFSVERPDGSNFTLKIRSTKLEDSAMYFCASSRQEATNEKLFFGSGTQLSVL.